One TCR beta chain is described in this entry. Researchers used 5'RACE with constant-segment primers to make TCR alpha and TCR beta cDNA libraries that carry sample barcodes and UMIs. TCRdb called the 5' RACE reads again in MiXCR, with one record for every CDR3 protein. The sample records some 100,000 distinct CDR3 sequences, 11% being singletons. This record belongs to a study of T-cell memory formation after mild COVID-19. CDR3 length: 13 amino acids. V lost 4 bases to trimming and J lost 7 bases, with 15 bases between them. The germline V gene has CDR1 SGDLS and CDR2 YYNGEE. This chain links TRBV9 with TRBJ2-7; D ambiguous. Source material: PBMCs or a T cell subset sorted from them (not recorded which). This TCR was recovered from a young man who had mild COVID-19 (a few samples of this study predate the infection). Cell type and time point are not known. The CDR3, as DNA: TGTGCCAGCAGCTCCTCCCGACAACGGGAGCAGTACGTC. The encoded protein is CASSSSRQREQYV.